The next 3 T cell receptor beta chains were all read from a single sample in a study of T cell responses to AZD1222 COVID-19 vaccine. Clones were sequenced by immunoSEQ multiplex PCR, and TCRdb holds only the in-frame ones, with some missing. This sample yields about 120,000 clones, of which 87% are seen a single time; 2.6% belongs to the top ten. The starting material was peripheral blood, obtained 28 days after the second AZD1222 dose. Every receptor here comes from an adult who received the AZD1222 COVID-19 vaccine.

V is TRBV18 and J is TRBJ2-7, with 10 nucleotides matching TRBD1. J was trimmed by 2 bases and V by 6 bases; bases with no gene match: 10. The CDR3 consists of 16 residues. CDR1 is KGHSH, CDR2 LQKENI, per germline. CDR3 protein: CASSREAGTGAYEQYF. The CDR3 coding sequence is TGTGCCAGCTCCCGCGAGGCTGGGACAGGGGCCTACGAGCAGTACTTC.

This sequence joins TRBV7-2 and TRBJ1-3; unclear D gene. Germline CDR1 reads SGHTA; CDR2 reads FQGNSA. The ends were cut back, 1 base at V and 0 bases at J, with 13 bases in the middle. This CDR3 is built from 17 residues. The CDR3 sequence: CASSLGVGISSGNTIYF. The CDR3, as DNA: TGTGCCAGCAGCTTAGGGGTTGGAATCAGCTCTGGAAACACCATATATTTT.

This clone appeared once. This chain connects TRBV11-2 to TRBJ2-2; either TRBD1 or TRBD2 may supply D (6 bases each). Trimming left V 3 bases short and J 5 bases short, with 13 bases between. The germline CDR1 and CDR2 sequences are SGHAT and FQNNGV. The CDR3 runs 15 residues. The CDR3 bases are TGTGCCAGCAGCTTGAGTGGGGGGCGTACCGGGGAGCTGTTTTTT. Translation: CASSLSGGRTGELFF.